Included here is one TCR beta chain sequence, with context. The antigen is unknown. During the collection period, no donor immune events like infections were recorded. This sample stems from a study of identifying expanded T cells in peripheral blood. Generated by immunoSEQ multiplex PCR, the TCRdb table keeps only in-frame clones and is missing some. Of about 97,000 clones listed, about 91% are singletons. Study-wide findings and caveats: Differentially abundant clones: roughly 1.3 between replicates, 16.4 at about two weeks, less than 20 at four. Clone count variance between roughly 2-week samples rose with total template count.

The sequenced sample consisted of blood. The TCR originated in a person between 18 and 69 years old in good health.

The CDR3 protein is CASSFLRDGVTEAFF. The CDR3 DNA is TGTGCCAGCAGCTTCCTCCGGGACGGGGTCACTGAAGCTTTCTTT. This chain links TRBV11-2 with TRBJ1-1; D possibly corresponds to TRBD1 (5 bases). This CDR3 has 15 amino acids. V was cut by 3 bases and J by 4 bases, with 15 bases left in between. Germline V lookup: CDR1 SGHAT, CDR2 FQNNGV.